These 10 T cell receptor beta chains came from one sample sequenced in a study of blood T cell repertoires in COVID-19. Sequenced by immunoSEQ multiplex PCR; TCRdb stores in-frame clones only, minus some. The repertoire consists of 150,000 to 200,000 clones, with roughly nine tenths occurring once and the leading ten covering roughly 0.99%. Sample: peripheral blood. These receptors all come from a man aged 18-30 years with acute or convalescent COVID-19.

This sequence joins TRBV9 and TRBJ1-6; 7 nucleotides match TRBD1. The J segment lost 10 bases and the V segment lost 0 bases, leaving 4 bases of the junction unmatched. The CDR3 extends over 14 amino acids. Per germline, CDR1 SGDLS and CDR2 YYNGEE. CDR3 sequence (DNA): TGTGCCAGCAGCGTAGGAGGGGGCGCCTCACCCCTCCACTTT. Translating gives CASSVGGGASPLHF.

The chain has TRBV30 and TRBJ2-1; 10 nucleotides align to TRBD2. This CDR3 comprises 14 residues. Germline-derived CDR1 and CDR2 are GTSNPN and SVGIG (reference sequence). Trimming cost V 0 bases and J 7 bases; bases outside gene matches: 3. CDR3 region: CAWSVTSGANEQFF. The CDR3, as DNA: TGTGCCTGGAGTGTAACTAGCGGGGCAAATGAGCAGTTCTTC. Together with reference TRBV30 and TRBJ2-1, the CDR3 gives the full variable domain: SQTIHQWPATLVQPVGSPLSLECTVEGTSNPNLYWYRQAAGRGLQLLFYSVGIGQISSEVPQNLSASRPQDRQFILSSKKLLLSDSGFYLCAWSVTSGANEQFFGPGTRLTVL.

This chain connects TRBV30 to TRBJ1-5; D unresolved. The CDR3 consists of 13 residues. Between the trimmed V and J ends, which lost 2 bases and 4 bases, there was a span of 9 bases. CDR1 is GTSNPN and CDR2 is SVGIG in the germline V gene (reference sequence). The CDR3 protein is CAWSLYINQPQHF. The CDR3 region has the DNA TGTGCCTGGAGTTTGTACATAAATCAGCCCCAGCATTTT.

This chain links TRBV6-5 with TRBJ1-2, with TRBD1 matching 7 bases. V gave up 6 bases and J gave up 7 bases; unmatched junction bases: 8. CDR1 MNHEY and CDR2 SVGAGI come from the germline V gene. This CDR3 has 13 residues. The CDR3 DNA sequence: TGTGCCAGCAGCCCCGACAGGGTGGGTGGCTACACCTTC. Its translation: CASSPDRVGGYTF.

The CDR3 nucleotides read TGTGCCAGCAGTGCGAGCGGGGGGCCGGTAGATACGCAGTATTTT. Amino acid sequence: CASSASGGPVDTQYF. The rearrangement links TRBV25-1 to TRBJ2-3; 9 bases match TRBD2. The CDR3 is 15 residues long. The V and J ends lost 4 bases and 5 bases, in that order; junction bases with no gene match: 7. Germline V gives CDR1 MGHDK, CDR2 SYGVNS.

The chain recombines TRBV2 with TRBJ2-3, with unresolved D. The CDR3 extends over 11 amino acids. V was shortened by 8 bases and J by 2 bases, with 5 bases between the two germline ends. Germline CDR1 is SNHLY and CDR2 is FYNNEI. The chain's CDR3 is CASGDTDTQYF. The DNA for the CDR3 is TGTGCCAGCGGAGACACAGATACGCAGTATTTT. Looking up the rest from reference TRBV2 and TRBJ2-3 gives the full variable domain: EPEVTQTPSHQVTQMGQEVILRCVPISNHLYFYWYRQILGQKVEFLVSFYNNEISEKSEIFDDQFSVERPDGSNFTLKIRSTKLEDSAMYFCASGDTDTQYFGPGTRLTVL.

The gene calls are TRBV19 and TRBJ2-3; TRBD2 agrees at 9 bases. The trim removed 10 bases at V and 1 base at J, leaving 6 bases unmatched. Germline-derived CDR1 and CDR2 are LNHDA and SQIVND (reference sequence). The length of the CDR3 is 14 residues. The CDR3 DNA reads TGTGCCACAACTATAGCGGGGGGCACAGATACGCAGTATTTT. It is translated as CATTIAGGTDTQYF.

Here the CDR3 reads CASSPQATEAFF. Here the CDR3 DNA reads TGTGCCAGCAGCCCTCAAGCTACTGAAGCTTTCTTT. This rearrangement joins TRBV5-5 to TRBJ1-1, with D unresolved. This CDR3 comprises 12 residues. Germline loops: CDR1 SGHKS, CDR2 YYEKEE (reference sequence). V was clipped by 4 bases and J by 5 bases, with 9 bases between them.

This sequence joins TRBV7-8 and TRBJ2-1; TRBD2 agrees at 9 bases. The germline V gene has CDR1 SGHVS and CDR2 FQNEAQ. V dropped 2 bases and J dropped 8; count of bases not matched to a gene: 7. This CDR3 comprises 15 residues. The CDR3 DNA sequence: TGTGCCAGCAGCTTAATGGCGGGGGGGACGGATGAGCAGTTCTTC. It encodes CASSLMAGGTDEQFF.

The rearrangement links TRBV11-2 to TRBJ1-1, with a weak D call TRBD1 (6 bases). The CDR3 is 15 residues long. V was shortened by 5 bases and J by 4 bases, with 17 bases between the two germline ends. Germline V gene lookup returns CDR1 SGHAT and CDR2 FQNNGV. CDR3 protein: CASSPTGAGATEAFF. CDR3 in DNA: TGTGCCAGCAGCCCGACAGGAGCAGGGGCCACTGAAGCTTTCTTT. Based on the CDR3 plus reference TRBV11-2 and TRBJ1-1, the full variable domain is EAGVAQSPRYKIIEKRQSVAFWCNPISGHATLYWYQQILGQGPKLLIQFQNNGVVDDSQLPKDRFSAERLKGVDSTLKIQPAKLEDSAVYLCASSPTGAGATEAFFGQGTRLTVV.